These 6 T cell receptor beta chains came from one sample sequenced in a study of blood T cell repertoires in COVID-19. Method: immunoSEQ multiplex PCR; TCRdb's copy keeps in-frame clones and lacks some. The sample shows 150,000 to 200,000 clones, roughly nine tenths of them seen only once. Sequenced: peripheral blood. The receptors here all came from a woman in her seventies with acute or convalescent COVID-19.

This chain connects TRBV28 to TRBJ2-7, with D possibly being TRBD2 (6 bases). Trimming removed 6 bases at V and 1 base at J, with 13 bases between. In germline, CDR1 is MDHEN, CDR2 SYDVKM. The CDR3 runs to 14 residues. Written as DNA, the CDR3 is TGTGCCAGCAGAGGGTGGGGGGATTCCTACGAGCAGTACTTC. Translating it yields CASRGWGDSYEQYF. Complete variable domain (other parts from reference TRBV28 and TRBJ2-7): DVKVTQSSRYLVKRTGEKVFLECVQDMDHENMFWYRQDPGLGLRLIYFSYDVKMKEKGDIPEGYSVSREKKERFSLILESASTNQTSMYLCASRGWGDSYEQYFGPGTRLTVT.

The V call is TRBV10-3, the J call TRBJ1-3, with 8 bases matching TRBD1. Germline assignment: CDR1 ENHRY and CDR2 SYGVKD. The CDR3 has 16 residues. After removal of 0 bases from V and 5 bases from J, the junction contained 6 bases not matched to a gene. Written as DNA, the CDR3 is TGTGCCATCAGTGAGTCAAGTTGGGACAGGAGAAACACCATATATTTT. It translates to CAISESSWDRRNTIYF.

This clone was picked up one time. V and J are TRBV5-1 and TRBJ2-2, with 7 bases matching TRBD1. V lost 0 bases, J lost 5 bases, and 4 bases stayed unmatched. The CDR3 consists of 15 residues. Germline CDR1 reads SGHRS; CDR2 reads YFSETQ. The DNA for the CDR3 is TGCGCCAGCAGCTTGGGTAGGGGGCCTACCGGGGAGCTGTTTTTT. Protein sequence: CASSLGRGPTGELFF.

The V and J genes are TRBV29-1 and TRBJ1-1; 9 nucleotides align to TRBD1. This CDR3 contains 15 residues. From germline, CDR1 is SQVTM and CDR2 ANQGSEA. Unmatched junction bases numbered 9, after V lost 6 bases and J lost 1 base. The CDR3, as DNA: TGCAGCGTAAACAGACAGGGGGGGAAGAACACTGAAGCTTTCTTT. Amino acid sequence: CSVNRQGGKNTEAFF.

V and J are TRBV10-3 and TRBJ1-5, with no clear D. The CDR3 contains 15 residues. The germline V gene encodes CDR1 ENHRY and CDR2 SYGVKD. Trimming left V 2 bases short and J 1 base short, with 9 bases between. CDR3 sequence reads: CAISEREGSNQPQHF. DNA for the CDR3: TGTGCCATCAGTGAGAGGGAGGGAAGCAATCAGCCCCAGCATTTT.

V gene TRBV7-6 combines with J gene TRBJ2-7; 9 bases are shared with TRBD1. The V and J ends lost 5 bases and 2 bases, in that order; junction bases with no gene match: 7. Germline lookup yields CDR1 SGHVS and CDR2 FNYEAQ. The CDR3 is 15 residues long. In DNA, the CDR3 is TGTGCCAGCAGCCCGGGACAGGGCGCGACCTACGAGCAGTACTTC. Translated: CASSPGQGATYEQYF.